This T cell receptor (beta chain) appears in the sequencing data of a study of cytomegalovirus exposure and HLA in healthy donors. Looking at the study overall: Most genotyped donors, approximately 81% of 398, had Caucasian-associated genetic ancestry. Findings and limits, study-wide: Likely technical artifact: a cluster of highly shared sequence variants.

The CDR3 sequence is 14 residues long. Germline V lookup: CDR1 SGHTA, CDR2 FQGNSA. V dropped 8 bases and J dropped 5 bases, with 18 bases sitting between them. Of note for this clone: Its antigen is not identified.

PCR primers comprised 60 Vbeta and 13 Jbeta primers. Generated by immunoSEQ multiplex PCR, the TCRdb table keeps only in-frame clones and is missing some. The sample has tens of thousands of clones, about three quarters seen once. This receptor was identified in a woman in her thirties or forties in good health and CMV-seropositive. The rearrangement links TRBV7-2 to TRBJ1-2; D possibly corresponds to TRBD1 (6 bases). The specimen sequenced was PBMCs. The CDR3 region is CASRGGGTWYGYTF. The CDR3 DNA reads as TGTGCCAGCCGGGGGGGCGGGACTTGGTATGGCTACACCTTC.